The clone carrying this TCR beta chain showed up just a few times. These data belong to a study of identical twins. TCRdb called the 5' RACE reads again in MiXCR, with one record for every CDR3 protein. Among approximately 700,000 distinct CDR3 sequences listed, 15% to 20% were seen once. V lost 0 bases, J lost 0 bases, and 10 bases lay in between. The CDR3 contains 15 residues. CDR1 DFQATT and CDR2 SNEGSKA come from the germline V gene (reference sequence). These same data were also listed under a study on T cells expressing NK-cell markers.

Sequenced material: PBMCs. This TCR derives from a woman aged 18-29 years in good health. V and J are TRBV20-1 and TRBJ2-3; possibly TRBD2 for D (5 bases). CDR3 residues: CSARDSAASTDTQYF. For the CDR3, the DNA is TGCAGTGCTAGAGATTCAGCGGCTAGCACAGATACGCAGTATTTT.